A selection of T cell receptor beta chains follows, all from one sample in a study of blood T cells in healthy people across ages. TCRdb itself ran the 5' RACE reads through MiXCR, one entry per CDR3 protein. The sample holds 550,000 to 750,000 distinct CDR3 sequences; under 25% are singletons and the top ten take 3% to 4%. Sequencing used blood. These receptors all come from a man in his sixties or seventies in good health. Each CDR3 is given with its conserved first and last residue. The D gene is left open where the match is weak. Clone size, where shown, is once, few, many, or a class for clones that have expanded.

- TRBJ2-7 TRBV29-1 - TGCAGCGCGTCCCTAGGGGGGACGGGATACGAGCAGTACTTC CSASLGGTGYEQYF
TRBD2 TRBJ2-1 TRBV5-1 few TGCGCCAGCAGCTTGGGGGGGACTAGCGGGGCCTACAATGAGCAGTTCTTC CASSLGGTSGAYNEQFF
- TRBJ2-1 TRBV28 few TGTGCCAGCAGCATGCAGATGAACAATGAGCAGTTCTTC CASSMQMNNEQFF
TRBD2 TRBJ2-1 TRBV2 - TGTGCCAGCACTCTAGAGAGCGGGAGCGGGAATGAGCAGTTCTTC CASTLESGSGNEQFF
- TRBJ2-1 TRBV20-1 few TGCAGTGCTAAATACACGGGACTCTCCTACAATGAGCAGTTCTTC CSAKYTGLSYNEQFF
- TRBJ1-1 TRBV3-1 few TGTGCCAGCGGTTCAGGGTTAAACACTGAAGCTTTCTTT CASGSGLNTEAFF
TRBD1 TRBJ2-2 TRBV6-6 - TGTGCCAGCAGTGGGCGGGACAGGGGAACCGGGGAGCTGTTTTTT CASSGRDRGTGELFF
TRBD2 TRBJ2-1 TRBV30 - TGTGCCTGGAGTGTAGGACTAGCGGATGAGCAGTTCTTC CAWSVGLADEQFF
TRBD1 TRBJ2-2 TRBV20-1 few TGCAGTGCACGGGACAGGGGGGCGAACACCGGGGAGCTGTTTTTT CSARDRGANTGELFF
TRBD1 TRBJ1-5 TRBV20-1 - TGCAGTGCTAGACGACAGGGACGAAATAGCAATCAGCCCCAGCATTTT CSARRQGRNSNQPQHF
- TRBJ2-5 TRBV20-1 few TGCAGTGCTAGAGAATCGGGGGGCCCCCAAGAGACCCAGTACTTC CSARESGGPQETQYF
TRBD2 TRBJ2-4 TRBV12-3/TRBV12-4 many TGTGCCAGCAGTATAGTAGCGGGAGTAGGGGCCAAAAACATTCAGTACTTC CASSIVAGVGAKNIQYF
- TRBJ2-7 TRBV29-1 few TGCAGCGTTGGTCGTTCTCGCGACCACGAGCAGTACTTC CSVGRSRDHEQYF
- TRBJ2-1 TRBV7-2 - TGTGCCAGCAGCTTAGCGTCTAGCGCTAGCTCCTACAATGAGCAGTTCTTC CASSLASSASSYNEQFF
TRBD2 TRBJ2-5 TRBV20-1 few TGCAGTGCTAGGGGACTAGCGGACCTCCAAGAGACCCAGTACTTC CSARGLADLQETQYF
- TRBJ1-1 TRBV4-1 - TGCGCCAGCAGCCCCCTTGGACTCAAGGGCACTGAAGCTTTCTTT CASSPLGLKGTEAFF
- TRBJ2-6 TRBV5-5 few TGTGCCAGCAGCCAGCAGACCGACTCTGGGGCCAACGTCCTGACTTTC CASSQQTDSGANVLTF
- TRBJ1-6 TRBV7-2 few TGTGCCAGCAGCTTAGTGGCAGGGAACAATTCACCCCTCCACTTT CASSLVAGNNSPLHF
TRBD1 TRBJ2-5 TRBV2 many TGTGCCAGCAGTCCGACAGGGGTGGAGACCCAGTACTTC CASSPTGVETQYF
- TRBJ2-6 TRBV6-6 - TGTGCCAGCAGTTACTCGGGCCAGTCTGGGGCCAACGTCCTGACTTTC CASSYSGQSGANVLTF
- TRBJ2-5 TRBV5-4 - TGTGCCAGCAGCTTACCACAGGGTCCGGAGACCCAGTACTTC CASSLPQGPETQYF
- TRBJ1-4 TRBV5-1 many TGCGCCAGCCGAACTGGTATGTCGGACAATGAAAAACTGTTTTTT CASRTGMSDNEKLFF
- TRBJ2-7 TRBV7-2 few TGTGCCAGCAGCTTAGAATGGACGGAACTCGAGCAGTACTTC CASSLEWTELEQYF
- TRBJ1-6 TRBV4-3 few TGCGCCAGCAGCCAATTAGGGGATTCACCCCTCCACTTT CASSQLGDSPLHF
- TRBJ2-1 TRBV6-2/TRBV6-3 - TGTGCCAGCAGTTACAGGCCCGACGGGGCCTACAATGAGCAGTTCTTC CASSYRPDGAYNEQFF
- TRBJ2-7 TRBV12-3/TRBV12-4 few TGTGCCAGCAGTCATGGGGGCTACGAGCAGTACTTC CASSHGGYEQYF
TRBD1 TRBJ2-1 TRBV7-6 - TGTGCCAGCAGCTCTGACAGGGGGCCCAATGAGCAGTTCTTC CASSSDRGPNEQFF
- TRBJ1-4 TRBV12-5 few TGTGCTAGTGGTTCTGGGGAGATGGATGAAAAACTGTTTTTT CASGSGEMDEKLFF
- TRBJ2-3 TRBV5-1 - TGCGCCAGCAGTAACAGTGAGGCAGATACGCAGTATTTT CASSNSEADTQYF
- TRBJ2-1 TRBV12-3/TRBV12-4 few TGTGCCAGCAGTTTAGTCCCGCATGAGCAGTTCTTC CASSLVPHEQFF
- TRBJ1-5 TRBV29-1 - TGCAGCGTTGAATCCGAAAATCAGCCCCAGCATTTT CSVESENQPQHF
- TRBJ2-2 TRBV12-3/TRBV12-4 - TGTGCCAGCAGCCACCCCGCGGGGGAGCTGTTTTTT CASSHPAGELFF
- TRBJ1-1 TRBV25-1 few TGTGCCAGCAGTGAATCCCGACATCACACTGAAGCTTTCTTT CASSESRHHTEAFF
- TRBJ1-4 TRBV10-1 - TGCGCCAGCAGTGACAGGGGCCGGTTCCTGAATGAAAAACTGTTTTTT CASSDRGRFLNEKLFF
TRBD2 TRBJ2-7 TRBV12-3/TRBV12-4 - TGTGCCAGCACCATAGTGGGTAGCGGGAGGGCCATCGGCGAGCAGTACTTC CASTIVGSGRAIGEQYF
- TRBJ2-1 TRBV7-2 many TGTGCCAGCAGGTCGGACAGTGTTAGTAATGAGCAGTTCTTC CASRSDSVSNEQFF
- TRBJ1-2 TRBV4-1 few TGCGCCAGCAGCCAAGAGTCCAGGGGACCCGGCGGCTACACCTTC CASSQESRGPGGYTF
- TRBJ1-5 TRBV5-8 few TGTGCCAGCAGCGGGGGGTGGGGCGTTGGCAATCAGCCCCAGCATTTT CASSGGWGVGNQPQHF
TRBD2 TRBJ2-7 TRBV4-2 - TGTGCCAGCAGCCAACCCGGGAGGGACGAGCAGTACTTC CASSQPGRDEQYF
TRBD2 TRBJ2-7 TRBV12-3/TRBV12-4 - TGTGCCGGCACCACTAGCGGATCCTACGAGCAGTACTTC CAGTTSGSYEQYF
TRBD2 TRBJ2-5 TRBV5-1 - TGCGCCAGCAGCTCCTCCGGGACTAGCACAGAGACCCAGTACTTC CASSSSGTSTETQYF
TRBD1 TRBJ1-5 TRBV4-1 many TGCGCCAGCAGCCTCGACAGGGGGTATCCCCAGCATTTT CASSLDRGYPQHF
- TRBJ2-7 TRBV20-1 - TGCAGTGCTAGTATGAGGGGGGCAGGAAGACCCTACGAGCAGTACTTC CSASMRGAGRPYEQYF
- TRBJ2-5 TRBV3-1 few TGTGCCAGCGGCCAAATGGGGGGTAGAGAGACCCAGTACTTC CASGQMGGRETQYF
- TRBJ2-1 TRBV5-1 few TGCGCCAGCAGCTTGGACATCCGCTCCAATGAGCAGTTCTTC CASSLDIRSNEQFF
- TRBJ2-5 TRBV20-1 few TGCAGTGCTAGAGATAGCGACTATCAAGAGACCCAGTACTTC CSARDSDYQETQYF
- TRBJ1-2 TRBV7-9 - TGTGCCAGCAGCTTAGCAATCTATGGCTACACCTTC CASSLAIYGYTF
- TRBJ2-7 TRBV27 many TGTGCCAGCAGCTTAGCCGGGGCCTCCTACGAGCAGTACTTC CASSLAGASYEQYF
TRBD2 TRBJ2-7 TRBV7-9 few TGTGCCAGCAGCTTAGAAGTAGCGGGAGCGGGGGAGCAGTACTTC CASSLEVAGAGEQYF
- TRBJ1-1 TRBV7-9 few TGTGCCAGCAGGGGAGAGCTGGGAAGAGGGTCCGGCACTGAAGCTTTCTTT CASRGELGRGSGTEAFF
TRBD1 TRBJ1-5 TRBV20-1 few TGCAGTGCTAGTCCCGGGACAGGGAACAATCAGCCCCAGCATTTT CSASPGTGNNQPQHF
- TRBJ1-6 TRBV6-5 few TGTGCCAGCAGGGACGGGGTCTATAATTCACCCCTCCACTTT CASRDGVYNSPLHF
- TRBJ2-5 TRBV4-1 few TGCGCCAGCAGCCAGTCTGCGGAAGAGACCCAGTACTTC CASSQSAEETQYF
- TRBJ2-1 TRBV6-6 - TGTGCCAGCTCTTCTACAGGGAGAGGGAATGAGCAGTTCTTC CASSSTGRGNEQFF
- TRBJ1-1 TRBV7-3 few TGTGCCAGCAGCTTAGGGGTTCCGAACACTGAAGCTTTCTTT CASSLGVPNTEAFF
TRBD2 TRBJ2-1 TRBV20-1 - TGCAGTGCTAGAGACCCCCGACTAGCGGGAGTACTGTTCTTC CSARDPRLAGVLFF
TRBD1 TRBJ2-7 TRBV4-3 many TGCGCCAGCAGCAAAGGACAGGGACCCTACGAGCAGTACTTC CASSKGQGPYEQYF